This T cell receptor (beta chain) was sequenced in a study of identical twins. TCRdb re-called the 5' RACE reads through MiXCR, storing one row per CDR3 protein. The sample has 1.5 million to 2 million distinct CDR3 sequences; more than 30% are singletons. The V and J ends lost 0 bases and 6 bases respectively, with 17 bases between them. Germline-derived CDR1 and CDR2 are DFQATT and SNEGSKA (reference sequence). The CDR3 loop spans 15 amino acids. The specimen was cord blood. The source of this sequence is a newborn girl in good health. The chain employs TRBV20-1 and TRBJ1-1; D possibly corresponds to TRBD1 (5 bases). The chain's CDR3 is CSAREVAGVRAEAFF. The CDR3 DNA reads as TGCAGTGCTAGAGAGGTAGCGGGGGTTAGGGCTGAAGCTTTCTTT.